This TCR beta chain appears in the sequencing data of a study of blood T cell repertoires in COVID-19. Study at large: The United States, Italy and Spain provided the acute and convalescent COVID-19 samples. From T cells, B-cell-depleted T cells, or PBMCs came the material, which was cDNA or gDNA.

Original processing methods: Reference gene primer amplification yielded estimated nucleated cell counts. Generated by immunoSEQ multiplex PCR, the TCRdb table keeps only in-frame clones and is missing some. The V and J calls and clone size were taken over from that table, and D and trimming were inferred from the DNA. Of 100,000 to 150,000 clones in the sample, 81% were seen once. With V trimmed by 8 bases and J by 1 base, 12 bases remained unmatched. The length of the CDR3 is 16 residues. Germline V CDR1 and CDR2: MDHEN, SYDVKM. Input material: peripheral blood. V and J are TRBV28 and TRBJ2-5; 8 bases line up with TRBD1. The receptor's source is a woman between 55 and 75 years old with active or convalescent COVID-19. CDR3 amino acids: CASGGRGLSSQETQYF. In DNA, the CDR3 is TGTGCCAGCGGGGGCAGGGGGCTTTCCTCCCAAGAGACCCAGTACTTC.